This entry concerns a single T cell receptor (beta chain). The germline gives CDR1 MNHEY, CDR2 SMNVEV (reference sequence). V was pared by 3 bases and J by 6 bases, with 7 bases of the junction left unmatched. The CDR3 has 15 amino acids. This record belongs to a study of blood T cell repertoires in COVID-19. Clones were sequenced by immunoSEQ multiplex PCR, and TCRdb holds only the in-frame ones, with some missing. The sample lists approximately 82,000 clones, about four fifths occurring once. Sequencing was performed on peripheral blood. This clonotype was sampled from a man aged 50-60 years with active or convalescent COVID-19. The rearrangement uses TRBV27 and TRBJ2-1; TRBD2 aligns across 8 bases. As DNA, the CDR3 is TGTGCCAGCAGTTTTTTCGGGGGGGGAGGCAATGAGCAGTTCTTC. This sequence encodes CASSFFGGGGNEQFF.